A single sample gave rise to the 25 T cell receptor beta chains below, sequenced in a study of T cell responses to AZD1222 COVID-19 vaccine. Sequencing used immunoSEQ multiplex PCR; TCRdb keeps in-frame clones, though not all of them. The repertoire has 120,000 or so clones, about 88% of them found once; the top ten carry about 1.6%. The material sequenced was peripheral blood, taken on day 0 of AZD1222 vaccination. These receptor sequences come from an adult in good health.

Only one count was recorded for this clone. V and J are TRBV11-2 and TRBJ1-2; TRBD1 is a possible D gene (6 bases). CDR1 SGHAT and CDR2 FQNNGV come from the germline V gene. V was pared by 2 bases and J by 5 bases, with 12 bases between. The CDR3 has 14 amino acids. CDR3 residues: CASSLLRTAYGYTF. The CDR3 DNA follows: TGTGCCAGCAGCTTACTTAGGACAGCATATGGCTACACCTTC.

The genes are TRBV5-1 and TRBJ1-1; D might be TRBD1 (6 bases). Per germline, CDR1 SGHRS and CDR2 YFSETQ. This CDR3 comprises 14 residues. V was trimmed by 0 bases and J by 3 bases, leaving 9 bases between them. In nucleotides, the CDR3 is TGCGCCAGCAGCTTGGGGGGGGCCGACACTGAAGCTTTCTTT. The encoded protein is CASSLGGADTEAFF.

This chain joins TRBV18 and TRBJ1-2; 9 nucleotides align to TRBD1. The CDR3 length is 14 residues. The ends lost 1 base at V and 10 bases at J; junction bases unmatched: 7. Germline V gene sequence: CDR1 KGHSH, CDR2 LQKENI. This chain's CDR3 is CASSPLETGGLYTF. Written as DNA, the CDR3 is TGTGCCAGCTCACCACTGGAGACAGGGGGTCTCTACACCTTC.

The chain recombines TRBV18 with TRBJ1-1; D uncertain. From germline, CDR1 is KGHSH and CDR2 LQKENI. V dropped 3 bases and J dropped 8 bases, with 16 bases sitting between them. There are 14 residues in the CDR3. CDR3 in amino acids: CASSPDGIAGEAFF. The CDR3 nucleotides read TGTGCCAGCTCACCTGACGGGATAGCAGGAGAAGCTTTCTTT.

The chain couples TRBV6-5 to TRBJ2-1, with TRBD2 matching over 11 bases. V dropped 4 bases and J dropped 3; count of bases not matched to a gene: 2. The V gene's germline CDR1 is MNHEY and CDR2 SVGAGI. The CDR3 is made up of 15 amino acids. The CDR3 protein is CASSSTSGSYNEQFF. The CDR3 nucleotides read TGTGCCAGCAGTTCAACTAGCGGGAGCTACAATGAGCAGTTCTTC.

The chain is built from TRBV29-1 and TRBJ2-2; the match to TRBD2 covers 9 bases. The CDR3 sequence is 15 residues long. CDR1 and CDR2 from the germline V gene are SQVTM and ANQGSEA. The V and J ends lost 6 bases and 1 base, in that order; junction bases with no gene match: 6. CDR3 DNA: TGCAGCGTCGGCCTACTAGCGGGGAACACCGGGGAGCTGTTTTTT. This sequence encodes CSVGLLAGNTGELFF.

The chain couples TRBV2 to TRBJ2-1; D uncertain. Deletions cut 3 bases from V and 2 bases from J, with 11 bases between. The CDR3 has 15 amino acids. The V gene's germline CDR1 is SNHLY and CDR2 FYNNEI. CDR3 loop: CASSEGRGAYNEQFF. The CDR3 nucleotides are TGTGCCAGCAGTGAGGGCAGAGGCGCCTACAATGAGCAGTTCTTC.

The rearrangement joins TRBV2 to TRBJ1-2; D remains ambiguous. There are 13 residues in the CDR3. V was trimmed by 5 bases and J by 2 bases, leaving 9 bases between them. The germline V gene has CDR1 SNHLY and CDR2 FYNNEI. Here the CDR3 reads CASSPGPNYGYTF. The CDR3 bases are TGTGCCAGCAGTCCCGGGCCAAACTATGGCTACACCTTC.

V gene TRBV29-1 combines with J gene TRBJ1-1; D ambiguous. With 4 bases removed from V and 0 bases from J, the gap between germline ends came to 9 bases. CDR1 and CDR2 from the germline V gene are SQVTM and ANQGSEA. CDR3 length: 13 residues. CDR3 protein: CSVGVGVNTEAFF. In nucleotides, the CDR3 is TGCAGCGTTGGGGTGGGAGTGAACACTGAAGCTTTCTTT.

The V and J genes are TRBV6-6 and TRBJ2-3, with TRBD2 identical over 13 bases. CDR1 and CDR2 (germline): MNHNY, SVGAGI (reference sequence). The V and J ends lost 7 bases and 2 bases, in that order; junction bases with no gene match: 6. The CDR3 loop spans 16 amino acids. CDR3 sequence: CASTPGTSGVTDTQYF. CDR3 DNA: TGTGCCAGCACTCCTGGGACTAGCGGGGTCACAGATACGCAGTATTTT.

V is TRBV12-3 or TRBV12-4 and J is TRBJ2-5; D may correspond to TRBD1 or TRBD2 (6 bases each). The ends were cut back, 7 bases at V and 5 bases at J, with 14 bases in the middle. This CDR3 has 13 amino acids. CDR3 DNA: TGTGCCAGCAACTTGGGGGGCGGGGAGACCCAGTACTTC. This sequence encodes CASNLGGGETQYF.

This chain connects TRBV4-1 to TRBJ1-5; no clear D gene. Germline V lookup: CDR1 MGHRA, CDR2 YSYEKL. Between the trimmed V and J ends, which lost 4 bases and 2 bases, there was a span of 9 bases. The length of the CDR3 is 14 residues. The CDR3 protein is CASSLNSGNQPQHF. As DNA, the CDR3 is TGCGCCAGCAGCCTGAACAGTGGCAATCAGCCCCAGCATTTT.

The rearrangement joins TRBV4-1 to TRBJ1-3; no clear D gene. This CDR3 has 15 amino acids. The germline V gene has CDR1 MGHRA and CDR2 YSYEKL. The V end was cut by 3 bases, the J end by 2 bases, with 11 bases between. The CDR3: CASSQGGRAGNTIYF. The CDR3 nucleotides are TGCGCCAGCAGCCAGGGAGGAAGGGCTGGAAACACCATATATTTT.

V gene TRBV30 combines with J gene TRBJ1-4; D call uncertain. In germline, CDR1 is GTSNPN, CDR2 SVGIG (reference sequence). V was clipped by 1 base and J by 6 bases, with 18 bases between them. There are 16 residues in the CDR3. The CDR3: CAWSAGVGGEDEKLFF. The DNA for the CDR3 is TGTGCCTGGAGTGCCGGCGTGGGCGGGGAAGATGAAAAACTGTTTTTT.

The CDR3 region has the DNA TGCGCCAGCAGCTTCGGACAGGGGTATGGCTACACCTTC. Translation: CASSFGQGYGYTF. The chain recombines TRBV5-1 with TRBJ1-2; 9 bases fit TRBD1. Unmatched junction bases numbered 1, after V lost 2 bases and J lost 5 bases. Germline V CDR1 and CDR2: SGHRS, YFSETQ. This CDR3 comprises 13 residues. The whole variable domain, filled in from reference TRBV5-1 and TRBJ1-2, reads KAGVTQTPRYLIKTRGQQVTLSCSPISGHRSVSWYQQTPGQGLQFLFEYFSETQRNKGNFPGRFSGRQFSNSRSEMNVSTLELGDSALYLCASSFGQGYGYTFGSGTRLTVV.

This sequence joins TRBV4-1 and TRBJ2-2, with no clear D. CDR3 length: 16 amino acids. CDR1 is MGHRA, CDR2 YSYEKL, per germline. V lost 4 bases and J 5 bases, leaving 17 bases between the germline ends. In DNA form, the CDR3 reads TGCGCCAGCAGCCCCCTGGCCGGAACCGTAACCGGGGAGCTGTTTTTT. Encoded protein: CASSPLAGTVTGELFF.

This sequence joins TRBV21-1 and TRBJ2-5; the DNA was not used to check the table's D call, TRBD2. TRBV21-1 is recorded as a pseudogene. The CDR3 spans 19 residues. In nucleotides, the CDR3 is TGTGCCAGCAGCAAAGATTGGACTAGCGGGGGGTCGTACCAAGAGACCCAGTACTTC. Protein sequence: CASSKDWTSGGSYQETQYF.

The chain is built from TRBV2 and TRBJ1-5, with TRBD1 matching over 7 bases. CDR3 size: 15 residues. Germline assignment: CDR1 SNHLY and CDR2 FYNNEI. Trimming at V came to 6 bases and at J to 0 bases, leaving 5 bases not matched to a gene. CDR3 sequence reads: CASRAGGDSNQPQHF. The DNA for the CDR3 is TGTGCCAGCAGGGCAGGGGGAGATAGCAATCAGCCCCAGCATTTT.

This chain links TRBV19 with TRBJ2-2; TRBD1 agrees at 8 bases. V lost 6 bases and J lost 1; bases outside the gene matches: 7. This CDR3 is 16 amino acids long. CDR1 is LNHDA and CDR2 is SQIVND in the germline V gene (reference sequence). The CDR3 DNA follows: TGTGCCAGTAGCACCCTCGGACAGGGGAACACCGGGGAGCTGTTTTTT. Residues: CASSTLGQGNTGELFF.

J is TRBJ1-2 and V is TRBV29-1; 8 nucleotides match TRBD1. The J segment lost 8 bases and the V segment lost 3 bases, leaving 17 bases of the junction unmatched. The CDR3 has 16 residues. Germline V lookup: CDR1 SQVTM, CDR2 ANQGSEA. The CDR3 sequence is CSVEGPGTGTRGGYTF. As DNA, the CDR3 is TGCAGCGTTGAGGGCCCGGGGACAGGAACAAGGGGAGGCTACACCTTC. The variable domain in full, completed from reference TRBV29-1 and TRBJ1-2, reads SAVISQKPSRDICQRGTSLTIQCQVDSQVTMMFWYRQQPGQSLTLIATANQGSEATYESGFVIDKFPISRPNLTFSTLTVSNMSPEDSSIYLCSVEGPGTGTRGGYTFGSGTRLTVV.

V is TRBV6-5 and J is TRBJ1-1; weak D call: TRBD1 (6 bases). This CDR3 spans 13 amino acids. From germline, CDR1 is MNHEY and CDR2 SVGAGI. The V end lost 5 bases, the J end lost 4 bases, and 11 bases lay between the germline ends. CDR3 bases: TGTGCCAGCAGTAAGGGGGGAGCCACTGAAGCTTTCTTT. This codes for CASSKGGATEAFF.

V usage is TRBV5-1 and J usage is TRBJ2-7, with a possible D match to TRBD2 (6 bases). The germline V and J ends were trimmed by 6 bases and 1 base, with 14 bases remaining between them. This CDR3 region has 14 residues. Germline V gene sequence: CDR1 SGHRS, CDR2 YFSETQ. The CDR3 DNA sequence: TGCGCCAGCATCCCACTAGCTGGTTCCTACGAGCAGTACTTC. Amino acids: CASIPLAGSYEQYF.

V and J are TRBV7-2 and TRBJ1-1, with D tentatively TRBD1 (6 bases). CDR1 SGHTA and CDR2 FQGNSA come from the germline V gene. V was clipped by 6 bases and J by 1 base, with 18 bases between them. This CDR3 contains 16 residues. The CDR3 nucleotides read TGTGCCAGCAGGCTGATGTGGGGGGGCACGAACACTGAAGCTTTCTTT. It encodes CASRLMWGGTNTEAFF.

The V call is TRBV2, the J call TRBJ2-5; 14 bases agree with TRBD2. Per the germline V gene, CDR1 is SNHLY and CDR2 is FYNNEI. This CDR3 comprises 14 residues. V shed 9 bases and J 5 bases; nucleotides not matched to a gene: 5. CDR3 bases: TGTGCCAGGGGACTAGCGGGAGTGGAGGAGACCCAGTACTTC. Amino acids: CARGLAGVEETQYF.

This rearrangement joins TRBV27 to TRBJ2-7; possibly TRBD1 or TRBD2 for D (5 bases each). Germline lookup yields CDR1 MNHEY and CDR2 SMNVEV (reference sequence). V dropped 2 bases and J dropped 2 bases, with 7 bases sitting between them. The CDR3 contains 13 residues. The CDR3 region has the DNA TGTGCCAGCAGTTTAGGGGGTCCCTACGAGCAGTACTTC. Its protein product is CASSLGGPYEQYF.